These 12 T cell receptor beta chains were sequenced from one sample in a study of identical twins. TCRdb itself ran the 5' RACE reads through MiXCR, one entry per CDR3 protein. Of 350,000 to 450,000 distinct CDR3 sequences listed, under 20% are singletons. Sequenced sample: naive T cells sorted from blood. The receptor source for this set is a man aged 50-60 years in good health.

This rearrangement joins TRBV10-2 to TRBJ2-3; maybe TRBD2 (5 bases). The CDR3 covers 15 residues. Trimming removed 7 bases from V and 5 bases from J, with 19 bases in between. Germline CDR1 is WSHSY and CDR2 is SAAADI. The CDR3 sequence is CASTPTRLGRDTQYF. The CDR3 DNA follows: TGCGCCAGCACCCCAACTAGGTTGGGTAGAGATACGCAGTATTTT.

The chain joins TRBV6-1 to TRBJ2-1, with 8 bases matching TRBD2. Germline-derived CDR1 and CDR2 are MNHNS and SASEGT. The CDR3 loop spans 16 amino acids. V was pared by 6 bases and J by 4 bases, with 11 bases of the junction left unmatched. The CDR3 coding sequence is TGTGCCAGCAGAACAACTCCGGGACTAGGGTACAATGAGCAGTTCTTC. This codes for CASRTTPGLGYNEQFF.

Only a few counts were recorded for this clonotype. This chain joins TRBV20-1 and TRBJ1-2; D gene ambiguous. V gave up 4 bases and J gave up 8 bases, with 17 bases separating them. The CDR3 is 13 amino acids. CDR1 is DFQATT, CDR2 SNEGSKA, per germline (reference sequence). CDR3 residues: CSAIPRRLSGYTF. CDR3 bases: TGCAGTGCTATCCCTCGGAGACTCTCCGGCTACACCTTC.

This clonotype was seen a handful of times. This chain links TRBV10-3 with TRBJ2-3, with 7 bases lining up with TRBD2. The CDR3 contains 13 residues. Germline V gene data show CDR1 as ENHRY and CDR2 as SYGVKD. The ends lost 3 bases at V and 7 bases at J; junction bases unmatched: 4. DNA of the CDR3: TGTGCCATCAGTGAAACACTAGCGCATACGCAGTATTTT. Residues: CAISETLAHTQYF.

This sequence joins TRBV27 and TRBJ2-3; D gene ambiguous. The CDR3 runs 16 residues. Germline V gives CDR1 MNHEY, CDR2 SMNVEV (reference sequence). V lost 0 bases and J lost 0, with 10 bases in between. The chain's CDR3 is CASSLSLQTSTDTQYF. The CDR3 nucleotides are TGTGCCAGCAGTTTATCGCTACAAACTAGCACAGATACGCAGTATTTT.

This clonotype was detected ten times or more. The V gene is TRBV27, the J gene TRBJ2-7, with a possible D match to TRBD2 (5 bases). Deletions cut 7 bases from V and 2 bases from J, with 18 bases between. CDR3 length equals 15 residues. Germline V gene data show CDR1 as MNHEY and CDR2 as SMNVEV (reference sequence). This chain's CDR3 is CASTPIYAGTYEQYF. CDR3 sequence (DNA): TGTGCCAGCACCCCGATCTACGCGGGCACCTACGAGCAGTACTTC.

The V and J genes are TRBV5-6 and TRBJ2-7; TRBD2 agrees at 13 bases. CDR1 is SGHDT, CDR2 YYEEEE, per germline. V dropped 4 bases and J dropped 5; count of bases not matched to a gene: 12. The CDR3 contains 17 residues. CDR3 sequence: CASSDTSGRDGSNEQYF. In DNA form, the CDR3 reads TGTGCCAGCAGCGACACTAGCGGGAGGGACGGTAGCAACGAGCAGTACTTC.

This clonotype was detected only a few times. The chain carries TRBV10-3 and TRBJ2-7, with D unresolved. Trimming shortened V by 10 bases and J by 2 bases, and 18 bases separated the two germline ends. The CDR3 is 14 residues long. The germline gives CDR1 ENHRY, CDR2 SYGVKD. In DNA form, the CDR3 reads TGTGCCACCAAATCCACGGTGGGAACCTACGAGCAGTACTTC. Its translation: CATKSTVGTYEQYF.

This clonotype was picked up many times. The genes are TRBV18 and TRBJ1-1; D ambiguous. With 0 bases removed from V and 6 bases from J, the gap between germline ends came to 11 bases. The CDR3 is 14 residues long. Per the germline V gene, CDR1 is KGHSH and CDR2 is LQKENI. CDR3 DNA: TGTGCCAGCTCACCACCATCCGGGCGGGCTGAAGCTTTCTTT. This sequence encodes CASSPPSGRAEAFF.

This clonotype was seen repeatedly, ten times or more. The chain couples TRBV6-1 to TRBJ2-7, with 8 bases fitting TRBD1. The ends lost 6 bases at V and 0 bases at J; junction bases unmatched: 10. Germline values: CDR1 MNHNS, CDR2 SASEGT. The CDR3 is made up of 16 amino acids. In DNA form, the CDR3 reads TGTGCCAGCAGCTCCATCCCGGACAGGGTCTCCTACGAGCAGTACTTC. It is translated as CASSSIPDRVSYEQYF.

This clonotype came up a few times. CDR3 in amino acids: CASSSFVLQETQYF. In DNA, the CDR3 is TGTGCCAGCAGTTCGTTTGTCCTACAAGAGACCCAGTACTTC. The rearrangement links TRBV12-3 or TRBV12-4 to TRBJ2-5, with no clear D. Trimming removed 4 bases at V and 2 bases at J, with 11 bases between. The CDR3 extends over 14 amino acids.

The chain has TRBV28 and TRBJ2-2; TRBD2 aligns across 7 bases. There are 16 residues in the CDR3. The germline V gene has CDR1 MDHEN and CDR2 SYDVKM. V lost 2 bases to trimming and J lost 6 bases; unmatched junction nucleotides: 9. This CDR3 reads CASSLGAQGGAGELFF. Here the CDR3 DNA reads TGTGCCAGCAGTTTAGGGGCGCAGGGAGGGGCCGGGGAGCTGTTTTTT.